This TCR beta chain was recovered during a study of T cell changes during pregnancy in multiple sclerosis. Germline V CDR1 and CDR2: SGHNT, YYREEE (reference sequence). This CDR3 spans 13 amino acids. The V gene lost 4 bases and the J gene lost 4 bases, with 10 bases spanning the gap. Repertoires were generated with immunoSEQ multiplex PCR, while TCRdb's copy carries only in-frame clones and drops some. Of 65,000 to 95,000 clones listed, 90% to 95% are singletons. The J gene is TRBJ2-3, the V gene TRBV5-4; D call uncertain. The sample in question was peripheral blood, obtained in the second trimester of pregnancy. This sequence originates from a female donor in good health, enrolled as a control in a pregnancy study. The CDR3 coding sequence is TGTGCCAGCAGCCCCGTTCCCCCAGATACGCAGTATTTT. This codes for CASSPVPPDTQYF.